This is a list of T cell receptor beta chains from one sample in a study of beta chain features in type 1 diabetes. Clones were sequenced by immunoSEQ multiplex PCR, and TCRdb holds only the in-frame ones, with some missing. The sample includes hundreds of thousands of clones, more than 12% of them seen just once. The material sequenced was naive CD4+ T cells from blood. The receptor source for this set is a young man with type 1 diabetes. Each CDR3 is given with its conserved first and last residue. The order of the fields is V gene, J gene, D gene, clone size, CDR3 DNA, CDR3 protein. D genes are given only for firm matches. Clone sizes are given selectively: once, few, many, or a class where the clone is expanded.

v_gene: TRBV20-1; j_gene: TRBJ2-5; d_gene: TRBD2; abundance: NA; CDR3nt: TGCAGTGTCGGGGGGGAGACCCAGTACTTC; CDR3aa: CSVGGETQYF
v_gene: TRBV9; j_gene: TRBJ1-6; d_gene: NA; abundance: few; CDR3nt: TGTGCCAGCAGCGTAGGTCTTATTGCTACCGAGGATTCACCCCTCCACTTT; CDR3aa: CASSVGLIATEDSPLHF
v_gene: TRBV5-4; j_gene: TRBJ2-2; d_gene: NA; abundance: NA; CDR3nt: TGTGCCGGAACCGGGGGCGCGAACACCGGGGAGCTGTTTTTT; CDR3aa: CAGTGGANTGELFF
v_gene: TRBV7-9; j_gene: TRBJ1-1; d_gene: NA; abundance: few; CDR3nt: TGTGCCAGCAGCTTGACACCGAACACTGAAGCTTTCTTT; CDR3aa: CASSLTPNTEAFF
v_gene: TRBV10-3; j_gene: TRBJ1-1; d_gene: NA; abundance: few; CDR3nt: TGTGCCATCAGTGAGCGTTCCGCGGGAGCTTTCTTT; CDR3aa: CAISERSAGAFF
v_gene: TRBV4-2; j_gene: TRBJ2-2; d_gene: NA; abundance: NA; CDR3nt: TGTGCCAGCAGCCAAGAACACCTTCTCTCTCACACCGGGGAGCTGTTTTTT; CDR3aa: CASSQEHLLSHTGELFF
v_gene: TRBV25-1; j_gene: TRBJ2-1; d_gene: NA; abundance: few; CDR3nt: TGTGCCAGCAGTGCCCTGGACAACGCGTACAATGAGCAGTTCTTC; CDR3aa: CASSALDNAYNEQFF
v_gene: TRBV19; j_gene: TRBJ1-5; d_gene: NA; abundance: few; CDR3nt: TGTGCCAGTAGTTCAACGACAGGTCCTCTTTCCCAGCATTTT; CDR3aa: CASSSTTGPLSQHF
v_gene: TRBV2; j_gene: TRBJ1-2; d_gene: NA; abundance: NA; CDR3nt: TGTGCCAGCAGTGAAAATCCTAACTATGGCTACACCTTC; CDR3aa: CASSENPNYGYTF
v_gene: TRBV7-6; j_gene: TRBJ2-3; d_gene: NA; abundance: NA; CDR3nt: TGTGCCAGCAGCCTCGCCCCTGGTAGCACAGATACGCAGTATTTT; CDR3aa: CASSLAPGSTDTQYF
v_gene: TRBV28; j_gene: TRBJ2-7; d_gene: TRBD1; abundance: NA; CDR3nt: TGTGCCAGCAGCCTCGGACAGGGCTGGGAGCAGTACTTC; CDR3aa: CASSLGQGWEQYF
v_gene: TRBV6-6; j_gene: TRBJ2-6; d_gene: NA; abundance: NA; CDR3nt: TGTGCCAGTATTAGAGGTTCTGGGGCCAACGTCCTGACTTTC; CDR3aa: CASIRGSGANVLTF
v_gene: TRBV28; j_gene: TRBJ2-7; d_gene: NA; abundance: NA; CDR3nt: TGTGCCAGCAGTCTCCGGAGCGTCTACGAGCAGTACTTC; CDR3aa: CASSLRSVYEQYF
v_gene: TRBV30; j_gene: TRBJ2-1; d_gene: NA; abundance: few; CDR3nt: TGTGCCTGGATCGGGGGATACTCCTACAATGAGCAGTTCTTC; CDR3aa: CAWIGGYSYNEQFF
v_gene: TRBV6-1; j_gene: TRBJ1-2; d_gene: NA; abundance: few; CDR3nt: TGTGCCAGCAGGTCCGGGACACGCAACTATGGCTACACCTTC; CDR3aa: CASRSGTRNYGYTF
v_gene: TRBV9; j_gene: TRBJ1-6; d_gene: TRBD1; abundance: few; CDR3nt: TGTGCCAGCAGCGCGGACAGGACGAGCTCCTATAATTCACCCCTCCACTTT; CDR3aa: CASSADRTSSYNSPLHF
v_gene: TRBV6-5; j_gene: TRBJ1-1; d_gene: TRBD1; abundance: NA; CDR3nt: TGTGCCAGCAGTTCTCCGGGAGGGGGCAACGTTTGGAGGGCTTTCTTT; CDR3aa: CASSSPGGGNVWRAFF
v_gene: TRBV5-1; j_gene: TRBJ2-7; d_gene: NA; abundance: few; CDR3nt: TGCGCCAGCAGCCGGGACAGCGGGTACGAGCAGTACTTC; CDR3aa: CASSRDSGYEQYF
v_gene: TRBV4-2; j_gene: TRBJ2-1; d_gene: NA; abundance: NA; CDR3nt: TGTGCCAGCAGCCAAGCATTCTCAGTGTACAATGAGCAGTTCTTC; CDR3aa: CASSQAFSVYNEQFF
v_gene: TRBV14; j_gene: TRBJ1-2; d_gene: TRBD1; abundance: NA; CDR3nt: TGTGCCAGCAGCCAAGATCTAATACAGGGGGTCTATGGCTACACCTTC; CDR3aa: CASSQDLIQGVYGYTF
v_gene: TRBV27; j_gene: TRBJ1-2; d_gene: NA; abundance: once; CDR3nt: TGTGCCAGCAGTCCTCAATCGGGTGGCTACACCTTC; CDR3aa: CASSPQSGGYTF
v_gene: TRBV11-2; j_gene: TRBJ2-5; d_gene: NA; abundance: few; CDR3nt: TGTGCCAGCAGCTTGATTCGATCGGTGTCGAGCGGGCCCCAAGAGACCCAGTACTTC; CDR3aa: CASSLIRSVSSGPQETQYF
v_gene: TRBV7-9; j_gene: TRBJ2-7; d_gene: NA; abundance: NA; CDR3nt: TGTGCCAGCAGCTCCCCGGCGGGACCACCCTACGAGCAGTACTTC; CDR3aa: CASSSPAGPPYEQYF
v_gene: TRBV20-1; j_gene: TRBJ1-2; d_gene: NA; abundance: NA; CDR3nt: TGCAGTGCTAGGGGTGGTTATGGCTACACCTTC; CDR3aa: CSARGGYGYTF
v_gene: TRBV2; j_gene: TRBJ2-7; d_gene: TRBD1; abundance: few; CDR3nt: TGTGCCAGCACCGGACAGGGATTCTCCTACGAGCAGTACTTC; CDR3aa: CASTGQGFSYEQYF
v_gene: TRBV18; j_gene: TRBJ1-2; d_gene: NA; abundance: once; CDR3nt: TGTGCCAGCTCACCTCCGACCCACCACTATGGCTACACCTTC; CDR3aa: CASSPPTHHYGYTF
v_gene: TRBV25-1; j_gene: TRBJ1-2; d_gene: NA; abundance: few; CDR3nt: TGTGCCAGCAGTGACCCCCTTAACTATGGCTACACCTTC; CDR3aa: CASSDPLNYGYTF
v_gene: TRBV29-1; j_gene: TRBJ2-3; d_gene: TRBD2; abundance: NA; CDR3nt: TGCAGCGCGAACCTATACCCTGGACTAGTGGGTAGGGATACGCAGTATTTT; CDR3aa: CSANLYPGLVGRDTQYF
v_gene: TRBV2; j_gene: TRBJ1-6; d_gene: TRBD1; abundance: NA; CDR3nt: TGTGCCAGCATCCTCGACAGGGGGTATAATTCACCCCTCCACTTT; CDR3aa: CASILDRGYNSPLHF
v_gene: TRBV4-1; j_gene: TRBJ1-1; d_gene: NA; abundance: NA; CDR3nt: TGCGCCAGCAGCTCCGGGACCTCGAACACTGAAGCTTTCTTT; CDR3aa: CASSSGTSNTEAFF
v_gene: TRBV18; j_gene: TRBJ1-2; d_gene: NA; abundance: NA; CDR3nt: TGTGCCAGCTCACCACTGACAGGACGGAACTATGGCTACACCTTC; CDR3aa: CASSPLTGRNYGYTF
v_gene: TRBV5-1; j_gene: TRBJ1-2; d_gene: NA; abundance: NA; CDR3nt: TGCGCCAGCAGCTCAGGGTTGGCAAACTATGGCTACACCTTC; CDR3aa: CASSSGLANYGYTF
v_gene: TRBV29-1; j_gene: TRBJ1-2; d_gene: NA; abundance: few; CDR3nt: TGCAGCGTTGCGGAGGGCGGGAACCGTGGCTACACCTTC; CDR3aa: CSVAEGGNRGYTF
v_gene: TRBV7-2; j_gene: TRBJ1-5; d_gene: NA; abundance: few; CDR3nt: TGTGCCAGCAGCGGGATTTCCGTCGGGAATCAGCCCCAGCATTTT; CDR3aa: CASSGISVGNQPQHF
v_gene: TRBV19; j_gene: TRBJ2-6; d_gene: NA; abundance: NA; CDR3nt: TGTGCCAGTAGTATTGACATGGCCGGGGCCAACGTCCTGACTTTC; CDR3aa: CASSIDMAGANVLTF
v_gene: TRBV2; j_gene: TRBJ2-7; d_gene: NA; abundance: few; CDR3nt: TGTGCCAGCAGTCCCGGGACGGCACTCTACGAGCAGTACTTC; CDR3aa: CASSPGTALYEQYF
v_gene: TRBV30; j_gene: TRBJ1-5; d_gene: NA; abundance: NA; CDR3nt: TGTGCCTGGACGGGGGCGGGCAATCAGCCCCAGCATTTT; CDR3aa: CAWTGAGNQPQHF
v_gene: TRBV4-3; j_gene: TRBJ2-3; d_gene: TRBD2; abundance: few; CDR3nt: TGCGCCAGCAGCCACGACTCCCAACTAGCGGGGGGAGAAGATACGCAGTATTTT; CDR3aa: CASSHDSQLAGGEDTQYF
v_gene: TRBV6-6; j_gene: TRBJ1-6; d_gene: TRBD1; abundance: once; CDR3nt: TGTGCCAGCAGACTTGACCGACAGGGCAAAGGTCCCCTCCACTTT; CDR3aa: CASRLDRQGKGPLHF
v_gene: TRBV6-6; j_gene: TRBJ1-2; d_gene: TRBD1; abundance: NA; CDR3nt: TGTGCCAGCAGTTACTCCTCCGGGACAGCTAACTATGGCTACACCTTC; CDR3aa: CASSYSSGTANYGYTF
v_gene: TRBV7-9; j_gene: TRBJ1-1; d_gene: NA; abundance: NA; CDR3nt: TGTGCCAGCAGGTATAGTACTCGGGGTGAAGCTTTCTTT; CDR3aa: CASRYSTRGEAFF
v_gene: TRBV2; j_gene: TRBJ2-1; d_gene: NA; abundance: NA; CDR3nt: TGTGCCAGCAGTGCGCTAGGACAGATCTTTTACAATGAGCAGTTCTTC; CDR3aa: CASSALGQIFYNEQFF
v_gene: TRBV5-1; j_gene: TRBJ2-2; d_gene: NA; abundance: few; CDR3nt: TGCGCCAGCAGCTTGGCAGTGAACACCGGGGAGCTGTTTTTT; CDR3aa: CASSLAVNTGELFF
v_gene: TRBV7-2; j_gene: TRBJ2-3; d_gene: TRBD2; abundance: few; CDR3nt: TGTGCCAGCAGGGGGAAGCGGGGGCTGGGCACAGATACGCAGTATTTT; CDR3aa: CASRGKRGLGTDTQYF
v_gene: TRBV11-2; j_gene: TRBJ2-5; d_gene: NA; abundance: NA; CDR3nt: TGTGCCAGCAGCTTAGATCACAAAGAGACCCAGTACTTC; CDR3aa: CASSLDHKETQYF
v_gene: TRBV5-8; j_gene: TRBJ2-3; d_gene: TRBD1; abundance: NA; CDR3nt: TGTGCCAGCAGCCAGGGACAGGGCCTACGTACGCAGTATTTT; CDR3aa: CASSQGQGLRTQYF
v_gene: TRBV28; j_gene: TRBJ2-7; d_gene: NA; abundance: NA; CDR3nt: TGTGCCAGCAGTTTAATGCGGGGGCCCTCCTACGAGCAGTACTTC; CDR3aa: CASSLMRGPSYEQYF
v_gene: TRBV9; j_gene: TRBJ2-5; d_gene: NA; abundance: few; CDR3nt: TGTGCCAGCAGCGTAGCTGACCAAGAGACCCAGTACTTC; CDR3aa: CASSVADQETQYF